A selection of T cell receptor beta chains follows, all from one sample in a study of cytomegalovirus exposure and HLA in healthy donors. Repertoires were generated with immunoSEQ multiplex PCR, while TCRdb's copy carries only in-frame clones and drops some. The profile shows under 150,000 clones, about three quarters of them singletons. Specimen: PBMCs. Receptor source: a woman between 18 and 30 years old in good health and CMV-seronegative. CDR3s include the opening cysteine and the closing phenylalanine or tryptophan. A D gene is named only where the DNA matches it firmly.

J gene,V gene,D gene,CDR3 protein
TRBJ2-7,TRBV5-6,NA,CASSLLPGSYEQYF
TRBJ1-5,TRBV5-5,NA,CASSLDSWSNQPQHF
TRBJ2-1,TRBV5-1,TRBD2,CASSLIQREMDEQFF
TRBJ1-2,TRBV29-1,NA,CSVDSRKEANYGYTF
TRBJ2-1,TRBV5-6,TRBD2,CASSLRTSGGSSYNEQFF
TRBJ1-1,TRBV6-5,TRBD1,CASSYALTGGNTEAFF
TRBJ2-5,TRBV27,TRBD2,CASSLSMGLAGYQETQYF
TRBJ2-1,TRBV27,TRBD2,CASSFRGLAADNEQFF
TRBJ2-1,TRBV4-1,NA,CASSQELTRGTYNEQFF
TRBJ2-2,TRBV19,NA,CASSILGPGIPGELFF
TRBJ2-7,TRBV21-1,NA,CASLSGRGVQYF
TRBJ1-1,TRBV19,NA,CASTEGGRNTEAFF
TRBJ2-7,TRBV5-1,TRBD2,CASRPGGVGYEQYF
TRBJ1-6,TRBV10-3,TRBD1,CAIRAGQRNSPLHF
TRBJ2-1,TRBV7-2,NA,CASSYDSSYNEQFF